The sequence of this T cell receptor (beta chain) was determined in a study of T cell responses to AZD1222 COVID-19 vaccine (dated by TCRdb to about 2021). Background for the entire study: AZD1222 recipients given second doses at about 4 weeks or at about 12 weeks were pooled, since spike-specific TCR depth and breadth were not found to differ between the two schedules. Trial participants were enrolled by age into subgroups of 18-55, 56-69 and 70-plus years, and about 150, 27 and 61 TCR-sequenced participants, respectively, were included in these subgroups. A total of 233 trial participants underwent TCR sequencing, of whom 207 received two doses of AZD1222 and some 26 received two doses of the MenACWY control vaccine. Paper-wide results and their limitations: Spike-specific TCR breadth and depth rose significantly after two AZD1222 doses compared with day 0 and with MenACWY recipients. Reportedly, almost half of the unique spike-specific TCRs recognized epitopes lying outside the regions that are mutated in the B.1.351 and B.1.1.7 variants. Conclusions about previously exposed vaccinees were limited because only six or seven AZD1222 recipients were SARS-CoV-2 seropositive at baseline. In the small 56-69-year group, the increase in depth fell short of significance, most likely because of low power. Participants were mostly white British, with more females than males. The authors suggested clonal diversity may have been underestimated. CD4 TCRs associated with the vaccine covered the entire spike protein, and the dominant responses were in regions 160-218 and 743-854. Because no samples from the day 14 peak response were available, repertoires could be characterized only after the peak T cell response.

The CDR1 and CDR2 encoded by the germline V gene are KGHDR and SFDVKD. The cysteine opens and the phenylalanine closes a CDR3 of 15 amino acids. The read is trimmed to its CDR3 DNA, 45 bases read in frame from base 1. V is clipped by 5 bases and J by 1 base, and the sequence between their germline boundaries is 14 bases long. This specimen's time point label, interpreted: baseline before first vaccination. Vaccinee samples were obtained from the UK trials COV001 and COV002, which included a single-blind randomized controlled phase 2/3 trial of AZD1222 (ChAdOx1 nCoV-19) in healthy adults. For TCRbeta chain sequencing, PBMC samples from trial participants were taken at day 0 and at day 28 after the second dose. About this clone itself: The antigen it recognizes is unknown. It has no much larger one-base neighbor in the sample; base qualities were not kept.

The CDR3 regions of human TCRbeta chains were analyzed by immunosequencing. Regarding the original processing steps: TCRs in the repertoires were compared against a reference library of SARS-CoV-2-specific TCRs that had been generated with the MIRA antigen-specificity platform. Breadth was defined as the fraction of unique TCRs that were SARS-CoV-2-associated. Depth was defined as the fraction of total T cells that were SARS-CoV-2-associated. Using the MIRA data, each spike-specific TCR was mapped to the spike region that the TCR reacts to and placed in a CD4 or CD8 class. Log10-transformed breadth and depth values were compared by one-way ANOVA with Sidak's multiple comparisons tests. Not all clones reach the TCRdb copy of this immuneACCESS table, which keeps in-frame sequences only. Checked studies attribute under half of the gap to unresolved V genes and leave the rest unexplained. The DNA gave D and trimming, while V, J and clone size come from that table. The sample table records 95,000 to 110,000 clones; nearly 95% of these occur just once. The top ten clonotypes cover 5% of the sample.

The sequencing here drew on peripheral blood, taken on day 0 of AZD1222 vaccination. This clonotype was sampled from an adult in good health. The rearranged chain carries TRBV24-1 and TRBJ2-7; a tentative D match to TRBD2 spans 6 bases. The DNA sequence is given as TGTGCCACCAGTGTTGCGGGGTCCGGTTCCTACGAGCAGTACTTC. This translates into CATSVAGSGSYEQYF.